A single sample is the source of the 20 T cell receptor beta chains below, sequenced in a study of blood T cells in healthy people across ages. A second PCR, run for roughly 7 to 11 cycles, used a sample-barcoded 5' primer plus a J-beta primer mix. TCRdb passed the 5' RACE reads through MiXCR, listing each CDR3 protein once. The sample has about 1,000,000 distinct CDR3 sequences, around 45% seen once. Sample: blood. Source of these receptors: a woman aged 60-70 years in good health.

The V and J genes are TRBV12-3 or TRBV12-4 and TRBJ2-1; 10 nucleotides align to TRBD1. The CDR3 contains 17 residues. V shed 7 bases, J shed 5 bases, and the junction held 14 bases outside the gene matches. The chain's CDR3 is CASTTPRTGGKNNEQFF. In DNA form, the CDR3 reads TGTGCCAGCACCACCCCAAGGACAGGGGGTAAAAACAATGAGCAGTTCTTC.

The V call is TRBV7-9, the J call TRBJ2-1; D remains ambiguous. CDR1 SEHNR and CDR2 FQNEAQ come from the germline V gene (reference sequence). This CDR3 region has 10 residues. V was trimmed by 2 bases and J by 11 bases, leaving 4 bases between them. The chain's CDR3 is CASSLQQQFF. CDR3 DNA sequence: TGTGCCAGCAGCTTACAGCAGCAGTTCTTC.

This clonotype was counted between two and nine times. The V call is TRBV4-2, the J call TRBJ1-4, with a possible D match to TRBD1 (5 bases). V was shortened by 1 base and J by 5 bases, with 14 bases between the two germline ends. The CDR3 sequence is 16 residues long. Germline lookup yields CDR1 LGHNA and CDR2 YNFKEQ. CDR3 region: CASSQAPGRTNEKLFF. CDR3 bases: TGTGCCAGCAGCCAAGCACCGGGACGGACAAATGAAAAACTGTTTTTT.

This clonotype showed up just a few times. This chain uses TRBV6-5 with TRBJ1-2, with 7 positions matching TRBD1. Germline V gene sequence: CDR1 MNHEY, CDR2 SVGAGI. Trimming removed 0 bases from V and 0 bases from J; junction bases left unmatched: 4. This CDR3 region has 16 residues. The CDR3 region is CASSYSGGTANYGYTF. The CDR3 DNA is TGTGCCAGCAGTTACTCGGGGGGGACAGCTAACTATGGCTACACCTTC.

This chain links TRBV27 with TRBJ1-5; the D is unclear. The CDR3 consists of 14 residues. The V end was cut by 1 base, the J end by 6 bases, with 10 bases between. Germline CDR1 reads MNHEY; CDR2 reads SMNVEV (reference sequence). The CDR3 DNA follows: TGTGCCAGCAGTTTATATGGGTTTCGTCAGCCCCAGCATTTT. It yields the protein CASSLYGFRQPQHF.

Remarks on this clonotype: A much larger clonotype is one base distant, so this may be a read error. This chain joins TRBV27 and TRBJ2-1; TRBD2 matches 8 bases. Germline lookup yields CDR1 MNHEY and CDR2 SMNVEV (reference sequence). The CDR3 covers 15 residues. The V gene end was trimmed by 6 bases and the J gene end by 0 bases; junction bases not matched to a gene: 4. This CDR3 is CASRIAGTSYNEQFF. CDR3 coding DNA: TGTGCCAGCAGAATAGCGGGGACCTCCTACAATGAGCAGTTCTTC.

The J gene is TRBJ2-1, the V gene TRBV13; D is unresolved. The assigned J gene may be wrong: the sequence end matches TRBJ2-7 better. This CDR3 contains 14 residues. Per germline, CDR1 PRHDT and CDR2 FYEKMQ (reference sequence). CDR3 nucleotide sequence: TGTGCCAGCAGCTTAACCAGGAACTACAATGAGCAGTACTTC. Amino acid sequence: CASSLTRNYNEQYF.

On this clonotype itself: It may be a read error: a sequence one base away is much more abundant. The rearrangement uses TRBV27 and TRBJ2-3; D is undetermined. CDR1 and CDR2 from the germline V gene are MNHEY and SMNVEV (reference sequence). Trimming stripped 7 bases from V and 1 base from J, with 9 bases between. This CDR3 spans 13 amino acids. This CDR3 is CASTRTCTDTQYF. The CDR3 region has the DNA TGTGCCAGCACGCGGACGTGCACAGATACGCAGTATTTT.

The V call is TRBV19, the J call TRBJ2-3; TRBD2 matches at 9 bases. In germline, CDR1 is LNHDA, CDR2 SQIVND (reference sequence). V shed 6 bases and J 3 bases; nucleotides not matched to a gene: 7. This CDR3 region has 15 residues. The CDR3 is CASRPVAGATDTQYF. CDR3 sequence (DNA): TGTGCCAGTAGACCTGTAGCGGGAGCGACAGATACGCAGTATTTT.

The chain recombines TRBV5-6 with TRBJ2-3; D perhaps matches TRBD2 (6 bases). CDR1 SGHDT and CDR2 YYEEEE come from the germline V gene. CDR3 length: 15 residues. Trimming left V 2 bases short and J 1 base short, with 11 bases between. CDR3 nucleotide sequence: TGTGCCAGCAGCTTATCGGGAGCGGGCACAGATACGCAGTATTTT. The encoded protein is CASSLSGAGTDTQYF.

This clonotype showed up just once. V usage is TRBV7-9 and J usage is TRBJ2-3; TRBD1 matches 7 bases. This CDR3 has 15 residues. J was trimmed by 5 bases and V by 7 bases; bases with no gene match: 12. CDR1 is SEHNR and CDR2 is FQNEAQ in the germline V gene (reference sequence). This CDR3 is CASIHPTGAGDTQYF. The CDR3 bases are TGTGCCAGCATCCACCCTACAGGGGCAGGAGATACGCAGTATTTT.

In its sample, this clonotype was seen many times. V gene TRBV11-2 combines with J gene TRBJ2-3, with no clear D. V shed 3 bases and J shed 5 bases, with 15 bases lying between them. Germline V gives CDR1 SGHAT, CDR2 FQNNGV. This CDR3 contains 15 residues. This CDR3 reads CASSFIGRTEDTQYF. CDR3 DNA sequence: TGTGCCAGCAGCTTCATTGGGCGGACCGAAGATACGCAGTATTTT. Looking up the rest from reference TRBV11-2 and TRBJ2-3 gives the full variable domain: EAGVAQSPRYKIIEKRQSVAFWCNPISGHATLYWYQQILGQGPKLLIQFQNNGVVDDSQLPKDRFSAERLKGVDSTLKIQPAKLEDSAVYLCASSFIGRTEDTQYFGPGTRLTVL.

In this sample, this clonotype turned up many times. This chain's CDR3 is CASSQDRGVADTQYF. CDR3 coding DNA: TGTGCCAGCAGCCAAGATCGGGGTGTCGCAGATACGCAGTATTTT. The rearrangement links TRBV4-2 to TRBJ2-3, with D possibly matching TRBD2 (5 bases). Germline lookup yields CDR1 LGHNA and CDR2 YNFKEQ. This CDR3 spans 15 amino acids. Trimming took off 0 bases at V and 4 bases at J, with 11 bases between the two ends.

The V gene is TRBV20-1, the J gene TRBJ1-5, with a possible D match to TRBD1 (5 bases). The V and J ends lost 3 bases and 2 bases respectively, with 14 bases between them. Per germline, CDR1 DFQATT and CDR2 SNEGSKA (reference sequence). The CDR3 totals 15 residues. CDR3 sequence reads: CSASWDLGRNQPQHF. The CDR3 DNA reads TGCAGTGCTAGTTGGGACTTAGGACGCAATCAGCCCCAGCATTTT.

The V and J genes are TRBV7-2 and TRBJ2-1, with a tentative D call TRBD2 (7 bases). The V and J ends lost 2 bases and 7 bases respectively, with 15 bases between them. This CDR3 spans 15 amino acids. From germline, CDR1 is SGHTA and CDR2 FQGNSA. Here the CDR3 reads CASSLNLRGGNEQFF. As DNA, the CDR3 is TGTGCCAGCAGCTTAAACCTTAGGGGGGGGAATGAGCAGTTCTTC.

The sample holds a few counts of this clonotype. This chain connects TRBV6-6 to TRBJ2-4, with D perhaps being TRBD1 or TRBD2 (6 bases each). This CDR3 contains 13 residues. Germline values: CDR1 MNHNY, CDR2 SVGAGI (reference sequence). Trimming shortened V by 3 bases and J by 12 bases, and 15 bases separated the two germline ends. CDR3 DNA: TGTGCCAGCAGTTATGTCGGGGGCTATTCTCAGTACTTC. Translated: CASSYVGGYSQYF.

CDR3 region: CASSPGVHRTDTQYF. DNA of the CDR3: TGTGCCAGCAGCCCGGGGGTTCACCGCACAGATACGCAGTATTTT. The chain couples TRBV3-1 to TRBJ2-3, with D possibly matching TRBD2 (6 bases). CDR3 length: 15 residues. Germline values: CDR1 LGHDT, CDR2 YNNKEL (reference sequence). The ends were cut back, 4 bases at V and 1 base at J, with 12 bases in the middle.

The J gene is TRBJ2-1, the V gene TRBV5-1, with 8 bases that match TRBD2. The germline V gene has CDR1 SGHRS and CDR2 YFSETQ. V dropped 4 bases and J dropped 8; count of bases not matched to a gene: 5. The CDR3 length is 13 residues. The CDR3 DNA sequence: TGCGCCAGCAGCATCCGGGGGGGGGATGAGCAGTTCTTC. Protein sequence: CASSIRGGDEQFF.

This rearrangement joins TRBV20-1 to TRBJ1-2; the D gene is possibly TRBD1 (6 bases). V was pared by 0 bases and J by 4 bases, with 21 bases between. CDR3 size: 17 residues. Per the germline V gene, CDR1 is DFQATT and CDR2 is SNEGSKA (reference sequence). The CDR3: CSARDSIGGPIIYGYTF. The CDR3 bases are TGCAGTGCTAGAGACTCCATTGGGGGCCCTATTATCTATGGCTACACCTTC.

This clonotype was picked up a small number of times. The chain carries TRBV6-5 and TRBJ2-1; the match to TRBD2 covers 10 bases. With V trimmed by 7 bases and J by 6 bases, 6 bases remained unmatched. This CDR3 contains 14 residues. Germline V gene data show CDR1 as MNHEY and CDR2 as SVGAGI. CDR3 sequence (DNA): TGTGCCAGCAAGGCTAGCGGGGGCCTCAATGAGCAGTTCTTC. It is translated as CASKASGGLNEQFF.